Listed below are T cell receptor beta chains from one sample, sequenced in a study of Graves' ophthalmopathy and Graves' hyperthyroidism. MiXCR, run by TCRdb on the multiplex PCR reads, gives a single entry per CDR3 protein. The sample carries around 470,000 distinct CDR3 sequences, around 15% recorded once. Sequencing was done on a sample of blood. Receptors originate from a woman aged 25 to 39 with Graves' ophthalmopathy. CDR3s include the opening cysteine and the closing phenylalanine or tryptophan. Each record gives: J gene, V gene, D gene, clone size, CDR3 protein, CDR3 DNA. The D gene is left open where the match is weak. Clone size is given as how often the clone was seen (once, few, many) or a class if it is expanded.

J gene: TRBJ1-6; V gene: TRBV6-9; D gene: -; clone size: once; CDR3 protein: CASSYLGSPLHF; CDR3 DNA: TGTGCCAGCAGTTATCTCGGATCACCCCTCCACTTT
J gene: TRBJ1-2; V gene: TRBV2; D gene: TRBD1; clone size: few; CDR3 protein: CASSEAGGFSGTEFGYGYTF; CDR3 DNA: TGTGCCAGCAGTGAAGCGGGGGGTTTTTCCGGGACAGAGTTTGGCTATGGCTACACCTTC
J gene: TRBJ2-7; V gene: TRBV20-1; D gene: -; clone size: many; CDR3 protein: CSARDRRGIYEQYF; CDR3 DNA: TGCAGTGCCAGAGATAGGAGGGGGATCTACGAGCAGTACTTC
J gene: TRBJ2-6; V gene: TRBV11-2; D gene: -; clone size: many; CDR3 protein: CASSFPGLAGANVLTF; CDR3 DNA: TGTGCCAGCAGCTTCCCAGGGTTGGCTGGGGCCAACGTCCTGACTTTC
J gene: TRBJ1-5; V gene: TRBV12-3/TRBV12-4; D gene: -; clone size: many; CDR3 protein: CASSFSGHLLTQHF; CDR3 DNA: TGTGCCAGCAGTTTTTCCGGACACCTATTGACCCAGCATTTT
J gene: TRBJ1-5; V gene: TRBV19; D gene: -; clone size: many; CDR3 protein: CASSTLPSHTGIGQPQHF; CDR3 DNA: TGTGCCAGTAGTACCCTCCCCTCACACACAGGGATTGGCCAGCCCCAGCATTTT
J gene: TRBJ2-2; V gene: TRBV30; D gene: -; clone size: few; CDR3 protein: CAWRAGANTGELFF; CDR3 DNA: TGTGCCTGGCGTGCGGGCGCGAACACCGGGGAGCTGTTTTTT
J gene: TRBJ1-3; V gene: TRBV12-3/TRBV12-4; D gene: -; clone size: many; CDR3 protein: CASSLGSSALGNTIYF; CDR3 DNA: TGTGCCAGCAGTTTGGGGAGTTCGGCCTTGGGAAACACCATATATTTT
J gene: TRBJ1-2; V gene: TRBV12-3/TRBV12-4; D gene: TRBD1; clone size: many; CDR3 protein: CASSGDRGVSGYTF; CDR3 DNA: TGTGCCAGCAGTGGAGACAGGGGAGTTTCCGGCTACACCTTC
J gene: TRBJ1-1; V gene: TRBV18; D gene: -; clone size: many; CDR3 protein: CASSSKGQGEAFF; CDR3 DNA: TGTGCCAGCTCATCCAAGGGGCAGGGTGAAGCTTTCTTT